The clone carrying this TCR beta chain turned up a few times. Its antigen is not known. These data belong to a study of T cells in Graves' hyperthyroidism and ophthalmopathy. Overall study: Upon initial diagnosis and before any treatment, peripheral blood was collected.

The source of the PBMCs was over 8.5 ml of fresh peripheral blood. Amplification of TCR beta CDR3 regions was performed using RNA transcripts as template. During a first-round RT-PCR of the TCR CDR3, the HTBI primer set was used. TCRdb analysed the multiplex PCR reads with MiXCR anew, one entry per CDR3 protein. The sample shows some 770,000 distinct CDR3 sequences, around 15% of them seen only once. Findings and limits, study-wide: Blood held most thyroid clonotypes expanded above 0.001 frequency.

The CDR3 loop spans 15 amino acids. V was pared by 4 bases and J by 2 bases, with 5 bases of the junction left unmatched. CDR1 is SNHLY, CDR2 FYNNEI, per germline. The chain carries TRBV2 and TRBJ2-3; 8 bases are shared with TRBD2. The sample taken for sequencing was blood. This TCR came from a man younger than 35 with Graves' hyperthyroidism. Here the CDR3 DNA reads TGTGCCAGCAGTGGGTCTAGCGGGTCCACAGATACGCAGTATTTT. It codes for CASSGSSGSTDTQYF.